The 22 T cell receptor beta chains in this list originate from one sample, sequenced in a study of molecular identifiers for immune sequencing clone quantification (dated by TCRdb to the late 2010s). The library came from PCR. The listed sequencing device is Illumina HiSeq 4000. TCRdb reworked the public reads: Q25 trimming with fastp, MiXCR clone assembly, productive beta chains retained. Entries are consolidated by CDR3 protein sequence, retaining the most common genes and DNA. Present in this sample are 9,700 or so distinct CDR3 sequences, roughly 19% of which were seen just once. Roughly 1.4% of the sample rests with the top ten. Specimen: naive CD8+ T cells from blood, with Jurkat cell RNA spiked in. What the cell subset or site label conveys for this sample: FACS-sorted CD8+CD4-CCR7+CD45RA+ naive T cells. The receptors come from a human donor in good health. Some libraries in this study had Jurkat cell RNA spiked in.

This clonotype was seen many times. V is TRBV7-2 and J is TRBJ1-1; no definite D call. Germline V gene lookup returns CDR1 SGHTA and CDR2 FQGNSA. The CDR3 extends over 15 amino acids. V lost 1 base, J lost 1 base, and 10 bases lay in between. The CDR3 spells CASSLVPGTNTEAFF. In DNA form, the CDR3 reads TGTGCCAGCAGCTTAGTCCCGGGAACGAACACTGAAGCTTTCTTT. The full variable domain, rest sourced from reference TRBV7-2 and TRBJ1-1, is GAGVSQSPSNKVTEKGKDVELRCDPISGHTALYWYRQSLGQGLEFLIYFQGNSAPDKSGLPSDRFSAERTGGSVSTLTIQRTQQEDSAVYLCASSLVPGTNTEAFFGQGTRLTVV.

By share of the sample, this clonotype is medium-sized. J is TRBJ1-5 and V is TRBV20-1; D is possibly TRBD1 (6 bases). The CDR3 runs to 15 residues. Germline CDR1 DFQATT, CDR2 SNEGSKA (reference sequence). Trimming removed 3 bases from V and 0 bases from J, with 12 bases in between. CDR3 DNA: TGCAGTGCTAGGGAACAGGGTTATAGCAATCAGCCCCAGCATTTT. Its protein is CSAREQGYSNQPQHF.

Concerning this clonotype: This may arise from a read error, as a much more abundant clone is one base away. The gene calls are TRBV7-8 and TRBJ2-7; TRBD1 aligns across 9 bases. The V segment lost 5 bases and the J segment 0 bases; nucleotides outside the gene matches: 11. CDR1 is SGHVS, CDR2 FQNEAQ, per germline. The CDR3 loop spans 17 amino acids. In DNA form, the CDR3 reads TGTGCCAGCAGCCCAGGACCCGGGACAGGGTACTCCTACGAGCAGTACTTC. Translating gives CASSPGPGTGYSYEQYF. The whole variable domain, filled in from reference TRBV7-8 and TRBJ2-7, reads GAGVSQSPRYKVAKRGQDVALRCDPISGHVSLFWYQQALGQGPEFLTYFQNEAQLDKSGLPSDRFFAERPEGSVSTLKIQRTQQEDSAVYLCASSPGPGTGYSYEQYFGPGTRLTVT.

By share, this clonotype ranks as medium-sized. The gene calls are TRBV20-1 and TRBJ1-5; D is undetermined. The CDR3 extends over 15 amino acids. Per germline, CDR1 DFQATT and CDR2 SNEGSKA (reference sequence). V lost 3 bases, J lost 0 bases, and 12 bases lay in between. In nucleotides, the CDR3 is TGCAGTGCTAGCTACTTCGAGAATAGCAATCAGCCCCAGCATTTT. Translated: CSASYFENSNQPQHF.

This clonotype was found many times. The chain recombines TRBV27 with TRBJ2-1, with D perhaps TRBD1 or TRBD2 (5 bases each). Trimming took off 6 bases at V and 0 bases at J, with 12 bases between the two ends. Germline V gives CDR1 MNHEY, CDR2 SMNVEV (reference sequence). CDR3 length: 15 residues. The CDR3 DNA is TGTGCCAGCAGCCCCGGGGCTAGCTCCTACAATGAGCAGTTCTTC. Its protein is CASSPGASSYNEQFF.

This clonotype was observed many times. The V gene is TRBV29-1, the J gene TRBJ2-1; TRBD2 aligns across 7 bases. This CDR3 spans 14 amino acids. The ends lost 5 bases at V and 3 bases at J; junction bases unmatched: 7. From germline, CDR1 is SQVTM and CDR2 ANQGSEA. The CDR3 DNA reads TGCAGCGTTCTGATCGGGGACTACTACAATGAGCAGTTCTTC. Translation gives CSVLIGDYYNEQFF.

Judged by abundance, this clonotype is medium-sized. The V call is TRBV7-9, the J call TRBJ1-5; D possibly corresponds to TRBD1 (6 bases). The length of the CDR3 is 14 residues. Trimming shortened V by 5 bases and J by 1 base, and 9 bases separated the two germline ends. From germline, CDR1 is SEHNR and CDR2 FQNEAQ (reference sequence). CDR3 amino acids: CASSLGTSNQPQHF. The DNA of the CDR3 is TGTGCCAGCAGCCTCGGGACAAGCAATCAGCCCCAGCATTTT.

This clonotype is categorized as medium-sized. The chain employs TRBV2 and TRBJ1-5, with 10 nucleotides matching TRBD1. V trimming: 6 bases; J trimming: 3 bases; junction bases outside the gene matches: 8. Germline-derived CDR1 and CDR2 are SNHLY and FYNNEI. The CDR3 contains 16 residues. The CDR3 sequence is CASRRGTGAVNQPQHF. The CDR3 DNA follows: TGTGCCAGCAGAAGAGGGACAGGGGCGGTCAATCAGCCCCAGCATTTT.

In its sample, this clonotype was seen once. The chain employs TRBV29-1 and TRBJ2-2; D gene uncertain. Deletions cut 4 bases from V and 0 bases from J, with 9 bases between. The V gene's germline CDR1 is SQVTM and CDR2 ANQGSEA. This CDR3 is built from 14 residues. CDR3 amino acids: CSVAFAANTGELFF. The CDR3 DNA reads as TGCAGCGTTGCCTTTGCCGCGAACACCGGGGAGCTGTTTTTT.

This clonotype is medium-sized within its sample. The chain carries TRBV7-8 and TRBJ2-3; D possibly corresponds to TRBD2 (5 bases). The CDR3 extends over 15 amino acids. The V end lost 2 bases, the J end lost 6 bases, and 15 bases lay between the germline ends. Germline-derived CDR1 and CDR2 are SGHVS and FQNEAQ. Written as DNA, the CDR3 is TGTGCCAGCAGCTTATACGGCGGGCGGGCGGATACGCAGTATTTT. Translating gives CASSLYGGRADTQYF.

By share, this clonotype ranks as medium-sized. The CDR3 coding sequence is TGCAGCGTTGAATTTTTCACAGGCACAGATACGCAGTATTTT. Its protein is CSVEFFTGTDTQYF. The V call is TRBV29-1, the J call TRBJ2-3, with D unclear. This CDR3 region has 14 residues. The V end lost 2 bases, the J end lost 1 base, and 10 bases lay between the germline ends. Germline loops: CDR1 SQVTM, CDR2 ANQGSEA.

Only a few counts were recorded for this clonotype. J is TRBJ1-1 and V is TRBV13; the D gene is possibly TRBD1 (6 bases). The CDR3 extends over 16 amino acids. The germline V gene encodes CDR1 PRHDT and CDR2 FYEKMQ (reference sequence). Trimming cost V 5 bases and J 3 bases, with 19 bases left between them. CDR3 protein: CASSPALQWTDTEAFF. In DNA, the CDR3 is TGTGCCAGCAGCCCCGCCCTTCAGTGGACAGACACTGAAGCTTTCTTT.

This clonotype was counted at least ten times. The chain recombines TRBV19 with TRBJ2-3; 9 nucleotides match TRBD1. The CDR3 runs 16 residues. The trim removed 5 bases at V and 3 bases at J, leaving 9 bases unmatched. Germline CDR1 is LNHDA and CDR2 is SQIVND (reference sequence). The CDR3 sequence: CASSSPDRGSTDTQYF. The CDR3 DNA follows: TGTGCCAGTAGTTCCCCGGACAGGGGATCGACAGATACGCAGTATTTT.

The chain recombines TRBV12-3 or TRBV12-4 with TRBJ1-2; 9 nucleotides line up with TRBD1. This CDR3 spans 14 amino acids. The V segment lost 6 bases and the J segment 8 bases; nucleotides outside the gene matches: 10. CDR3 nucleotides: TGTGCCAGCAGCTCACAGGGGGCAGACTCCGGCTACACCTTC. Amino acids: CASSSQGADSGYTF.

This clonotype was counted at least ten times. V usage is TRBV5-6 and J usage is TRBJ2-2, with 8 bases matching TRBD1. The germline gives CDR1 SGHDT, CDR2 YYEEEE. The CDR3 is made up of 16 amino acids. Trimming removed 4 bases from V and 1 base from J; junction bases left unmatched: 6. As DNA, the CDR3 is TGTGCCAGCAGCCCCAGGACAGGGATGAACACCGGGGAGCTGTTTTTT. Encoded protein: CASSPRTGMNTGELFF.

This clonotype has ten or more counts. The chain is built from TRBV24-1 and TRBJ2-5, with 8 bases identical to TRBD1. The CDR3 spans 14 residues. With V trimmed by 4 bases and J by 4 bases, 4 bases remained unmatched. Germline loops: CDR1 KGHDR, CDR2 SFDVKD. The CDR3 DNA sequence: TGTGCCACCAGTGAATCCGACAGGGGAGAGACCCAGTACTTC. Translated, it gives CATSESDRGETQYF.

This clonotype was seen ten or more times. The chain joins TRBV12-3 or TRBV12-4 to TRBJ2-5; D call uncertain. The V end lost 2 bases, the J end lost 3 bases, and 4 bases lay between the germline ends. This CDR3 contains 12 residues. CDR3 in DNA: TGTGCCAGCAGTTTACGTGAAGAGACCCAGTACTTC. This codes for CASSLREETQYF.

A remark on this clonotype: Likely a read error: the CDR3 ends without its conserved phenylalanine or tryptophan. The rearrangement uses TRBV28 and TRBJ2-3; D is unclear. CDR1 is MDHEN and CDR2 is SYDVKM in the germline V gene. This CDR3 contains 13 residues. The chain's CDR3 is CASSEQRADTQYC. The CDR3 DNA is TGCGCCAGCAGTGAACAGAGAGCAGATACGCAGTATTGT.

This clonotype has at least ten counts. The chain employs TRBV11-3 and TRBJ2-2, with 9 bases lining up with TRBD1. Germline V gene data show CDR1 as SGHNT and CDR2 as YENEEA. This CDR3 spans 15 amino acids. The trim removed 5 bases at V and 7 bases at J, leaving 8 bases unmatched. Written as DNA, the CDR3 is TGTGCCAGCAGCCCGCGGACAGGGGCTGGCGGGGAGCTGTTTTTT. Translated: CASSPRTGAGGELFF.

By frequency in the sample, this clonotype is medium-sized. The chain carries TRBV4-3 and TRBJ1-2; D possibly corresponds to TRBD1 (5 bases). This CDR3 is built from 15 residues. The germline gives CDR1 LGHNA, CDR2 YSLEER. V was trimmed by 1 base and J by 1 base, leaving 10 bases between them. CDR3 bases: TGCGCCAGCAGCCAAGTAGGCAGGGATAACTATGGCTACACCTTC. Translation: CASSQVGRDNYGYTF.

The table lists this clonotype with a count of one. V and J are TRBV19 and TRBJ2-3; D is unresolved. Trimming removed 3 bases from V and 2 bases from J, with 12 bases in between. The CDR3 runs to 15 residues. Germline V gene sequence: CDR1 LNHDA, CDR2 SQIVND (reference sequence). In DNA, the CDR3 is TGTGCCAGTAGTATCTTCAGTTTGAACACAGATACGCAGTATTTT. Translated, it gives CASSIFSLNTDTQYF.

By its share, this clonotype is medium-sized. The chain is built from TRBV6-5 and TRBJ2-7; D may match TRBD1 or TRBD2 (5 bases each). CDR3 length: 15 amino acids. The ends were cut back, 2 bases at V and 1 base at J, with 12 bases in the middle. From germline, CDR1 is MNHEY and CDR2 SVGAGI. The CDR3 region has the DNA TGTGCCAGCAGTTACAGGGACGGGGAATCCTACGAGCAGTACTTC. This gives the protein CASSYRDGESYEQYF.